Each of the 11 T cell receptor beta chains below was sequenced from the same sample in a study of blood T cells in healthy people across ages. It was with a sample-barcoded 5' primer and a J-beta primer mix that a second PCR of roughly 7 to 12 cycles was run. In TCRdb, the 5' RACE reads were re-called with MiXCR into one record per CDR3 protein. The sample shows some 1.4 million distinct CDR3 sequences, approximately 42% of them seen only once. Sequencing was carried out using blood. These receptors all stem from a woman aged 18-29 years in good health.

The chain employs TRBV4-1 and TRBJ2-1, with D perhaps matching TRBD2 (5 bases). V was clipped by 4 bases and J by 12 bases, with 22 bases between them. The CDR3 runs to 15 residues. Germline CDR1 reads MGHRA; CDR2 reads YSYEKL. The CDR3 sequence: CASSREGTGMDGQFF. The CDR3 region has the DNA TGCGCCAGCAGCCGAGAGGGAACGGGGATGGATGGGCAGTTCTTC.

This clonotype was seen once. The V and J genes are TRBV30 and TRBJ2-1, with D perhaps matching TRBD1 or TRBD2 (5 bases each). Germline assignment: CDR1 GTSNPN and CDR2 SVGIG (reference sequence). The CDR3 sequence is 14 residues long. With 2 bases removed from V and 0 bases from J, the gap between germline ends came to 8 bases. This chain's CDR3 is CAWSKGSSYNEQFF. The CDR3 DNA reads TGTGCCTGGAGTAAGGGGAGCTCCTACAATGAGCAGTTCTTC.

The chain uses TRBV12-3 or TRBV12-4 and TRBJ2-3; the D is unclear. Trimming left V 7 bases short and J 6 bases short, with 11 bases between. The CDR3 totals 12 residues. The DNA for the CDR3 is TGTGCCAGCAACCCTCTAGGGGATACGCAGTATTTT. Translation gives CASNPLGDTQYF.

The chain uses TRBV10-3 and TRBJ2-7; 14 nucleotides agree with TRBD2. Trimming cost V 2 bases and J 0 bases; bases outside gene matches: 12. Germline CDR1 is ENHRY and CDR2 is SYGVKD. This CDR3 has 20 amino acids. Written as DNA, the CDR3 is TGTGCCATCAGTGAGCAGAAACCGGGACTAGCGGGGGAAAGCTCCTACGAGCAGTACTTC. Amino acids: CAISEQKPGLAGESSYEQYF.

The chain uses TRBV6-2 or TRBV6-3 and TRBJ2-5; D remains ambiguous. CDR3 size: 13 residues. Per germline, CDR1 MNHEY and CDR2 SVGEGT. The ends were cut back, 0 bases at V and 11 bases at J, with 13 bases in the middle. The CDR3 protein is CASSYSIFDAQYF. The CDR3, as DNA: TGTGCCAGCAGTTACTCGATTTTCGACGCGCAGTACTTC.

As regards this clonotype: At one end the junction does not follow the germline gene, possibly because of a read error. The chain employs TRBV5-1 and TRBJ2-7, with TRBD2 as a possible D gene (6 bases). Looked up from germline, CDR1 is SGHRS and CDR2 is YFSETQ. The CDR3 extends over 13 amino acids. CDR3 sequence reads: CASTKEGIGERYF. The CDR3 DNA follows: TGCGCCAGCACCAAGGAGGGTATCGGGGAGCGGTACTTC. The complete variable domain, with remaining parts taken from reference TRBV5-1 and TRBJ2-7, reads KAGVTQTPRYLIKTRGQQVTLSCSPISGHRSVSWYQQTPGQGLQFLFEYFSETQRNKGNFPGRFSGRQFSNSRSEMNVSTLELGDSALYLCASTKEGIGERYFGPGTRLTVT.

This clonotype was seen at least ten times. The genes are TRBV10-3 and TRBJ2-3, with TRBD1 identical over 7 bases. This CDR3 region has 14 residues. Germline CDR1 ENHRY, CDR2 SYGVKD. Trimming at V came to 6 bases and at J to 1 base, leaving 4 bases not matched to a gene. This CDR3 reads CAIRAGTGTDTQYF. CDR3 DNA: TGTGCCATCAGGGCCGGGACAGGCACAGATACGCAGTATTTT.

This clonotype appeared a few times. The chain uses TRBV2 and TRBJ2-3, with TRBD2 as a possible D gene (6 bases). CDR1 SNHLY and CDR2 FYNNEI come from the germline V gene. V gave up 5 bases and J gave up 2 bases, with 11 bases separating them. The CDR3 has 14 residues. Here the CDR3 DNA reads TGTGCCAGCAGTTGGGACTCCTACACAGATACGCAGTATTTT. It encodes CASSWDSYTDTQYF. Based on the CDR3 plus reference TRBV2 and TRBJ2-3, the full variable domain is EPEVTQTPSHQVTQMGQEVILRCVPISNHLYFYWYRQILGQKVEFLVSFYNNEISEKSEIFDDQFSVERPDGSNFTLKIRSTKLEDSAMYFCASSWDSYTDTQYFGPGTRLTVL.

The rearrangement uses TRBV7-2 and TRBJ2-1; 12 bases match TRBD2. The CDR3 loop spans 19 amino acids. V lost 4 bases to trimming and J lost 5 bases; unmatched junction nucleotides: 15. Germline V gene data show CDR1 as SGHTA and CDR2 as FQGNSA. The CDR3 reads CASSSRLAGVLGEDNEQFF. CDR3 sequence (DNA): TGTGCCAGCAGCTCCCGACTAGCGGGAGTTTTAGGGGAGGACAATGAGCAGTTCTTC.

This clonotype showed up just once. The genes are TRBV12-3 or TRBV12-4 and TRBJ1-5, with a possible D match to TRBD1 (6 bases). This CDR3 has 16 residues. V lost 6 bases, J lost 6 bases, and 21 bases lay in between. CDR3 in DNA: TGTGCCAGCAGCCAAGTTAGGCGCAGGGGAGGTCAGCCCCAGCATTTT. This codes for CASSQVRRRGGQPQHF.

The chain is built from TRBV10-3 and TRBJ2-5; a weak D match, TRBD2 (6 bases). The V and J ends lost 9 bases and 2 bases respectively, with 13 bases between them. The length of the CDR3 is 13 residues. CDR1 and CDR2 (germline): ENHRY, SYGVKD. The CDR3 sequence is CAMGRGLQETQYF. The CDR3 DNA reads as TGTGCCATGGGAAGGGGACTGCAAGAGACCCAGTACTTC.